These T cell receptor beta chains were read from a single sample in a study of OX40 agonist ivuxolimab in advanced cancers. Measured with immunoSEQ multiplex PCR; TCRdb has only the in-frame clones, and not every one. The sample yields just over 70,000 clones, about four fifths seen once. Source: CD4+ or CD8+ T cells sorted from blood, taken in a trial of the OX40 agonist ivuxolimab. The receptors were gathered from an adult with an advanced solid tumor such as melanoma, head and neck, liver or kidney cancer. Both conserved end residues are part of each CDR3. Each record gives: clone size, V gene, J gene, CDR3 protein. Only some rows state a clone size, as once, few, many or a class for expanded clones.

clone_size: -
v_call: TRBV19
j_call: TRBJ2-3
cdr3_aa: CASSSGITDTQYF

clone_size: -
v_call: TRBV30
j_call: TRBJ2-7
cdr3_aa: CAWRTSYEQYF

clone_size: -
v_call: TRBV9
j_call: TRBJ1-1
cdr3_aa: CASSVGPNTEAFF

clone_size: -
v_call: TRBV11-2
j_call: TRBJ2-7
cdr3_aa: CASSFDRGQGEQYF

clone_size: -
v_call: TRBV6-5
j_call: TRBJ1-1
cdr3_aa: CASSKSGTGATEAFF

clone_size: -
v_call: TRBV28
j_call: TRBJ1-1
cdr3_aa: CASRPGTANTEAFF

clone_size: -
v_call: TRBV5-5
j_call: TRBJ2-6
cdr3_aa: CASSLTGTGANVLTF

clone_size: -
v_call: TRBV6-1
j_call: TRBJ1-5
cdr3_aa: CASSQWRAANQPQHF

clone_size: -
v_call: TRBV7-2
j_call: TRBJ1-5
cdr3_aa: CASNRITNQPQHF

clone_size: -
v_call: TRBV13
j_call: TRBJ1-1
cdr3_aa: CASSLWEGGGNTEAFF

clone_size: -
v_call: TRBV28
j_call: TRBJ1-1
cdr3_aa: CASRPWGQGEDTEAFF

clone_size: few
v_call: TRBV18
j_call: TRBJ1-5
cdr3_aa: CASSATGDAPQHF

clone_size: -
v_call: TRBV18
j_call: TRBJ2-6
cdr3_aa: CASSPLRTAPSGANVLTF

clone_size: -
v_call: TRBV28
j_call: TRBJ1-3
cdr3_aa: CASTRGGTSGNTIYF

clone_size: -
v_call: TRBV29-1
j_call: TRBJ2-5
cdr3_aa: CSAPEEGQETQYF

clone_size: few
v_call: TRBV11-2
j_call: TRBJ2-7
cdr3_aa: CASSQRAGSYEQYF

clone_size: -
v_call: TRBV6-1
j_call: TRBJ2-3
cdr3_aa: CASSEAVGQGASDTQYF

clone_size: -
v_call: TRBV4-1
j_call: TRBJ1-2
cdr3_aa: CASRRGPNYGYTF